Following are 29 T cell receptor beta chains from one sample sequenced in a study of T-cell memory formation after mild COVID-19. TCRdb used MiXCR to reprocess the 5' RACE reads, holding one entry per CDR3 protein. The data contain about 270,000 distinct CDR3 sequences, roughly 17% of them singletons. The sequenced sample consisted of PBMCs or a T cell subset sorted from them (not recorded which). The source of these receptors is a man between 18 and 29 years old who had mild COVID-19 (a few samples of this study predate the infection). Cell type and time point are not known.

The CDR3 bases are TGCAGTGCGAGCACAACGCGGGGTGGCGATACGCAGTATTTT. Translation gives CSASTTRGGDTQYF. The chain carries TRBV20-1 and TRBJ2-3; maybe TRBD2 (6 bases). Germline V gene sequence: CDR1 DFQATT, CDR2 SNEGSKA (reference sequence). Deletions cut 6 bases from V and 6 bases from J, with 19 bases between. The CDR3 has 14 residues.

The chain links TRBV12-3 or TRBV12-4 to TRBJ2-7; D unclear. V lost 3 bases, J lost 0 bases, and 12 bases lay in between. CDR3 length: 15 residues. CDR3 in amino acids: CASSLAGLYSYEQYF. The CDR3 nucleotides read TGTGCCAGCAGTTTGGCAGGATTATACTCCTACGAGCAGTACTTC.

This clonotype occurred a few times. The CDR3 loop is CASSLSPDRGRETQYF. The CDR3, as DNA: TGTGCCAGCAGCTTAAGCCCGGACAGGGGGAGAGAGACCCAGTACTTC. The V gene is TRBV7-8, the J gene TRBJ2-5; 10 bases are a match to TRBD1. Germline V gene data show CDR1 as SGHVS and CDR2 as FQNEAQ. The CDR3 totals 16 residues. V lost 2 bases, J lost 4 bases, and 7 bases stayed unmatched.

The chain employs TRBV6-4 and TRBJ1-2; D may be TRBD1 (5 bases). The CDR3 spans 15 residues. The germline gives CDR1 MRHNA, CDR2 SNTAGT. V dropped 4 bases and J dropped 3 bases, with 15 bases sitting between them. CDR3 coding DNA: TGTGCCAGCAGTGCCGGGACCCGGGGGGACTATGGCTACACCTTC. Translation gives CASSAGTRGDYGYTF.

This clonotype was observed many times. The genes are TRBV29-1 and TRBJ2-3; 8 bases line up with TRBD1. Germline V gives CDR1 SQVTM, CDR2 ANQGSEA. V lost 7 bases, J lost 4 bases, and 4 bases stayed unmatched. The CDR3 has 12 residues. For the CDR3, the DNA is TGCAGCGCCCGGACAGGGCCAGATACGCAGTATTTT. Its translation is CSARTGPDTQYF.

The chain joins TRBV6-6 to TRBJ2-7; 11 nucleotides align to TRBD2. Germline V CDR1 and CDR2: MNHNY, SVGAGI (reference sequence). CDR3 length equals 14 residues. V was clipped by 10 bases and J by 2 bases; unmatched bases: 7. The DNA of the CDR3 is TGTGCCACGAAAGGACTAGCGGGCCCCTACGAGCAGTACGTC. This translates into CATKGLAGPYEQYV.

This clonotype showed up just a few times. The CDR3 reads CASRTSGQRSNEQFF. DNA for the CDR3: TGTGCCAGCAGGACTTCGGGACAGAGAAGCAATGAGCAGTTCTTC. The genes are TRBV28 and TRBJ2-1; 7 bases are a match to TRBD1. V trimming: 6 bases; J trimming: 6 bases; junction bases outside the gene matches: 11. The CDR3 runs 15 residues. Germline V gives CDR1 MDHEN, CDR2 SYDVKM.

V usage is TRBV4-3 and J usage is TRBJ2-7, with 9 bases fitting TRBD1. The V and J ends lost 1 base and 4 bases, in that order; junction bases with no gene match: 5. Germline values: CDR1 LGHNA, CDR2 YSLEER. The CDR3 has 15 residues. CDR3 bases: TGCGCCAGCAGCCAAGCGCGGGACAGGGTTTACGAGCAGTACTTC. It translates to CASSQARDRVYEQYF.

The genes are TRBV4-2 and TRBJ2-3; D is undetermined. Trimming shortened V by 0 bases and J by 4 bases, and 11 bases separated the two germline ends. The CDR3 sequence is 15 residues long. Germline V gene lookup returns CDR1 LGHNA and CDR2 YNFKEQ. The CDR3 DNA reads TGTGCCAGCAGCCAAGAGGCCTACGTCGCAGATACGCAGTATTTT. It is translated as CASSQEAYVADTQYF.

This clonotype was seen at least ten times. The chain is built from TRBV5-4 and TRBJ1-1, with D perhaps TRBD1 (5 bases). CDR1 and CDR2 from the germline V gene are SGHNT and YYREEE (reference sequence). The V end lost 0 bases, the J end lost 1 base, and 7 bases lay between the germline ends. This CDR3 region has 14 residues. CDR3 amino acids: CASSLETGNTEAFF. For the CDR3, the DNA is TGTGCCAGCAGCTTGGAAACAGGGAACACTGAAGCTTTCTTT.

This clonotype occurred a few times. This sequence joins TRBV24-1 and TRBJ2-2, with no clear D. V was shortened by 8 bases and J by 5 bases, with 8 bases between the two germline ends. The CDR3 totals 12 residues. Looked up from germline, CDR1 is KGHDR and CDR2 is SFDVKD. CDR3 in DNA: TGTGCCACCATTTCAAGAACCGGGGAGCTGTTTTTT. It yields the protein CATISRTGELFF.

V is TRBV28 and J is TRBJ1-5; D gene unclear. The germline V gene encodes CDR1 MDHEN and CDR2 SYDVKM. The CDR3 extends over 14 amino acids. Trimming took 6 bases from V and 1 from J, leaving 10 bases between them. CDR3 DNA sequence: TGTGCCAGCAGGTACTTCGGGAGCAATCAGCCCCAGCATTTT. Translation: CASRYFGSNQPQHF. Full variable domain (missing parts from reference TRBV28 and TRBJ1-5): DVKVTQSSRYLVKRTGEKVFLECVQDMDHENMFWYRQDPGLGLRLIYFSYDVKMKEKGDIPEGYSVSREKKERFSLILESASTNQTSMYLCASRYFGSNQPQHFGDGTRLSIL.

The chain uses TRBV4-2 and TRBJ2-7; either TRBD1 or TRBD2 may supply D (7 bases each). The germline V gene has CDR1 LGHNA and CDR2 YNFKEQ. CDR3 length equals 15 residues. V dropped 0 bases and J dropped 1 base, with 10 bases sitting between them. CDR3 residues: CASSQDRGGSYEQYF. The DNA for the CDR3 is TGTGCCAGCAGCCAAGACAGGGGGGGATCCTACGAGCAGTACTTC.

The V call is TRBV6-2 or TRBV6-3, the J call TRBJ2-3; 7 nucleotides line up with TRBD1. The V segment lost 6 bases and the J segment 3 bases; nucleotides outside the gene matches: 9. This CDR3 is built from 15 residues. In germline, CDR1 is MNHEY, CDR2 SVGEGT. DNA of the CDR3: TGTGCCAGCAGGGAAGGGGGCGGAAGAACAGATACGCAGTATTTT. The encoded protein is CASREGGGRTDTQYF.

The sample holds a few counts of this clonotype. The chain carries TRBV7-3 and TRBJ1-2; D perhaps matches TRBD1 (5 bases). Trimming shortened V by 4 bases and J by 4 bases, and 13 bases separated the two germline ends. This CDR3 spans 14 amino acids. Germline V gene data show CDR1 as SGHTA and CDR2 as FQGTGA. This CDR3 reads CASSSRGQGYGYTF. In DNA form, the CDR3 reads TGTGCCAGCAGCTCTCGAGGGCAGGGCTATGGCTACACCTTC.

This clonotype has a handful of counts. V and J are TRBV4-3 and TRBJ2-3; the D is unclear. Germline CDR1 reads LGHNA; CDR2 reads YSLEER. Deletions cut 0 bases from V and 0 bases from J, with 7 bases between. The CDR3 sequence is 15 residues long. This CDR3 is CASSQDHDSTDTQYF. DNA for the CDR3: TGCGCCAGCAGCCAAGATCATGACAGCACAGATACGCAGTATTTT.

This clonotype was counted at least ten times. The CDR3 DNA is TGTGCCAGCAGGACAGGGTGGGTCGATCAGCCCCAGCATTTT. Residues: CASRTGWVDQPQHF. This chain joins TRBV27 and TRBJ1-5; 7 nucleotides align to TRBD1. Germline V lookup: CDR1 MNHEY, CDR2 SMNVEV (reference sequence). This CDR3 is 14 amino acids long. J lost 5 bases, V lost 6 bases, and 7 bases had no gene match.

This clonotype appeared a few times. The chain carries TRBV25-1 and TRBJ1-6; a possible D gene is TRBD1 (5 bases). V lost 4 bases and J 0 bases, leaving 10 bases between the germline ends. Germline CDR1 reads MGHDK; CDR2 reads SYGVNS. The CDR3 runs to 16 residues. DNA for the CDR3: TGTGCCAGCAGTGGCCCAGGGAGCTCCTATAATTCACCCCTCCACTTT. Translation: CASSGPGSSYNSPLHF.

The sample holds a few counts of this clonotype. The chain is built from TRBV4-2 and TRBJ2-1; 8 bases align to TRBD1. This CDR3 region has 16 residues. Germline V gives CDR1 LGHNA, CDR2 YNFKEQ. Germline trimming cut 4 bases from V and 1 base from J; bases unmatched to any gene: 6. CDR3 nucleotides: TGTGCCAGCAGCCTAGAGGGGGACAGGTCCTACAATGAGCAGTTCTTC. Encoded protein: CASSLEGDRSYNEQFF.

This clonotype was observed a handful of times. V gene TRBV11-2 combines with J gene TRBJ2-7; D is unresolved. V lost 2 bases and J lost 6, with 17 bases in between. Per the germline V gene, CDR1 is SGHAT and CDR2 is FQNNGV. The CDR3 contains 15 residues. CDR3 amino acids: CASSLSGGSRREQYF. The DNA of the CDR3 is TGTGCCAGCAGCTTATCGGGCGGTAGCAGGCGCGAGCAGTACTTC.

This clonotype has a handful of counts. The rearrangement uses TRBV6-1 and TRBJ2-7; TRBD1 matches at 9 bases. Germline loops: CDR1 MNHNS, CDR2 SASEGT. CDR3 size: 13 residues. Trimming took 8 bases from V and 2 from J; bases not matched to a gene: 4. CDR3: CASSGQGTYEQYV. CDR3 bases: TGTGCCAGCTCCGGACAGGGGACCTACGAGCAGTACGTC.

This clonotype was detected ten times or more. The chain has TRBV28 and TRBJ2-5; 9 bases match TRBD2. In germline, CDR1 is MDHEN, CDR2 SYDVKM. The ends lost 7 bases at V and 7 bases at J; junction bases unmatched: 13. The CDR3 runs to 15 residues. CDR3 loop: CASMAGGRLIATQYF. CDR3 in DNA: TGTGCCAGCATGGCGGGGGGGAGGCTTATTGCGACCCAGTACTTC.

In nucleotides, the CDR3 is TGTGCCAGTGGACTAGCCTCCTACAATGAGCAGTTCTTC. As protein: CASGLASYNEQFF. V is TRBV2 and J is TRBJ2-1; 8 bases map to TRBD2. CDR1 is SNHLY and CDR2 is FYNNEI in the germline V gene. The CDR3 has 13 residues. The junction had 1 base not matched to a gene; V was cut back by 9 bases and J by 0 bases.

The CDR3: CASVTQPYNEQFF. CDR3 DNA: TGTGCCAGCGTCACCCAGCCCTACAATGAGCAGTTCTTC. The gene calls are TRBV28 and TRBJ2-1; D call uncertain. Per germline, CDR1 MDHEN and CDR2 SYDVKM. Trimming took 8 bases from V and 2 from J, leaving 10 bases between them. The CDR3 consists of 13 residues.

This clonotype was counted a few times. An end of the junction differs from the germline gene, which may be a read error. The chain joins TRBV18 to TRBJ2-7; no reliable D call. The CDR3 runs 11 residues. Per germline, CDR1 KGHSH and CDR2 LQKENI. In DNA form, the CDR3 reads TGTGCCAGCTCACAGGAAGACCGCGGTCCCTTC. Protein sequence: CASSQEDRGPF.

The chain joins TRBV5-6 to TRBJ2-7, with TRBD1 matching over 11 bases. The V gene end was trimmed by 3 bases and the J gene end by 6 bases; junction bases not matched to a gene: 5. Germline assignment: CDR1 SGHDT and CDR2 YYEEEE. This CDR3 comprises 14 residues. The CDR3: CASSSWDRGSEQYF. The CDR3 nucleotides are TGTGCCAGCAGCTCCTGGGACAGGGGGTCCGAGCAGTACTTC. The full variable domain, completed using reference TRBV5-6 and TRBJ2-7, is DAGVTQSPTHLIKTRGQQVTLRCSPKSGHDTVSWYQQALGQGPQFIFQYYEEEERQRGNFPDRFSGHQFPNYSSELNVNALLLGDSALYLCASSSWDRGSEQYFGPGTRLTVT.

This clonotype came up a few times. The chain combines TRBV4-1 with TRBJ2-7; 12 positions agree with TRBD2. In germline, CDR1 is MGHRA, CDR2 YSYEKL. Germline trimming cut 2 bases from V and 4 bases from J; bases unmatched to any gene: 3. The CDR3 is 15 amino acids. CDR3 loop: CASSQPTSGGYEQYF. As DNA, the CDR3 is TGCGCCAGCAGCCAACCGACTAGCGGGGGATACGAGCAGTACTTC.

The chain couples TRBV6-5 to TRBJ2-5, with a tentative D call TRBD2 (6 bases). Trimming cost V 2 bases and J 5 bases, with 15 bases left between them. The CDR3 contains 15 residues. Germline V gene sequence: CDR1 MNHEY, CDR2 SVGAGI. Written as DNA, the CDR3 is TGTGCCAGCAGTTACCGCGGCGGGGAGAGGGAGACCCAGTACTTC. It encodes CASSYRGGERETQYF.

In its sample, this clonotype was seen a few times. The chain combines TRBV5-1 with TRBJ2-3, with D possibly matching TRBD2 (6 bases). The CDR3 covers 16 residues. From germline, CDR1 is SGHRS and CDR2 YFSETQ. V was pared by 3 bases and J by 2 bases, with 16 bases between. This CDR3 is CASSSGGEAVTDTQYF. In nucleotides, the CDR3 is TGCGCCAGCAGCTCCGGCGGGGAGGCTGTCACAGATACGCAGTATTTT.